These 18 T cell receptor beta chains were sequenced from one sample in a study of shared clonotypes between healthy human individuals. Profiled with immunoSEQ multiplex PCR; TCRdb holds only in-frame clones, not every one. This table holds roughly 2,000,000 clones, about 95% found once. Naive CD8 cells lacked CD45RO and underwent positive selection for CCR7, leaving out terminally differentiated effector memory CD45RA+ cells. Sequencing was done on a sample of naive CD8+ T cells sorted from blood. All receptors derive from a man aged 18 to 29 in good health.

V usage is TRBV7-3 and J usage is TRBJ2-1, with D tentatively TRBD2 (6 bases). This CDR3 is 16 amino acids long. V was shortened by 1 base and J by 8 bases, with 18 bases between the two germline ends. CDR1 is SGHTA and CDR2 is FQGTGA in the germline V gene. CDR3 in amino acids: CASSLRPSGLQDEQFF. The CDR3 nucleotides are TGTGCCAGCAGCTTAAGGCCCAGCGGGCTCCAAGATGAGCAGTTCTTC. The full variable domain, its missing parts supplied by reference TRBV7-3 and TRBJ2-1, is GAGVSQTPSNKVTEKGKYVELRCDPISGHTALYWYRQSLGQGPEFLIYFQGTGAADDSGLPNDRFFAVRPEGSVSTLKIQRTERGDSAVYLCASSLRPSGLQDEQFFGPGTRLTVL.

The J gene is TRBJ2-7, the V gene TRBV25-1; D is uncertain. V dropped 10 bases and J dropped 4 bases, with 17 bases sitting between them. Per the germline V gene, CDR1 is MGHDK and CDR2 is SYGVNS. This CDR3 has 13 residues. The CDR3 DNA reads TGTGCCACCGTAGGCCAGAGAGCTTACGAGCAGTACTTC. It is translated as CATVGQRAYEQYF.

V usage is TRBV5-4 and J usage is TRBJ1-2; no clear D gene. The CDR3 covers 12 residues. The V gene's germline CDR1 is SGHNT and CDR2 YYREEE (reference sequence). The V end was cut by 0 bases, the J end by 7 bases, with 7 bases between. The DNA of the CDR3 is TGTGCCAGCAGCTTGGGTTCCCTTGGCTACACCTTC. It translates to CASSLGSLGYTF.

The chain recombines TRBV7-9 with TRBJ1-4; tentative D call: TRBD1 (6 bases). The CDR3 is 15 residues long. The germline V gene encodes CDR1 SEHNR and CDR2 FQNEAQ (reference sequence). Trimming removed 5 bases from V and 7 bases from J, with 17 bases in between. CDR3 protein: CASSPWGGGGEKLFF. The CDR3 region has the DNA TGTGCCAGCAGCCCGTGGGGGGGCGGAGGTGAAAAACTGTTTTTT.

V is TRBV2 and J is TRBJ2-3; 10 nucleotides align to TRBD1. Germline trimming cut 3 bases from V and 4 bases from J; bases unmatched to any gene: 7. This CDR3 is 16 amino acids long. From germline, CDR1 is SNHLY and CDR2 FYNNEI. The CDR3 DNA reads TGTGCCAGCAGTGAGGAGACAGGGGGCCATCCAGATACGCAGTATTTT. Protein sequence: CASSEETGGHPDTQYF.

The V and J genes are TRBV6-5 and TRBJ2-3, with a tentative D call TRBD1 (5 bases). V lost 6 bases, J lost 2 bases, and 15 bases lay in between. From germline, CDR1 is MNHEY and CDR2 SVGAGI. The CDR3 loop spans 15 amino acids. The CDR3 here is CASSPGASSTDTQYF. CDR3 nucleotides: TGTGCCAGCAGCCCTGGGGCATCATCCACAGATACGCAGTATTTT.

In regard to this clone: A junction boundary mismatches the germline segment, possibly from a read error. This rearrangement joins TRBV7-7 to TRBJ2-2, with a weak D call TRBD2 (6 bases). The CDR3 has 14 amino acids. Germline V gene sequence: CDR1 SSHAT, CDR2 FNYEAQ (reference sequence). The DNA of the CDR3 is TGTGCTAGCAGCCTTAGCGGGAACACCGGGGAGCTGTTTTTT. Translation gives CASSLSGNTGELFF.

The gene calls are TRBV2 and TRBJ2-7, with D uncertain. CDR1 and CDR2 (germline): SNHLY, FYNNEI. The CDR3 covers 13 residues. V lost 2 bases, J lost 5 bases, and 10 bases lay in between. The CDR3 protein is CASSERVRDEQYF. The CDR3, as DNA: TGTGCCAGCAGTGAAAGGGTTAGGGACGAGCAGTACTTC.

Concerning this clone: Different DNA sequences within this sample yield the same CDR3. V is TRBV27 and J is TRBJ2-7; D unresolved. The ends were cut back, 0 bases at V and 2 bases at J, with 5 bases in the middle. This CDR3 is built from 13 residues. Per the germline V gene, CDR1 is MNHEY and CDR2 is SMNVEV (reference sequence). CDR3 amino acids: CASSLSFPYEQYF. Written as DNA, the CDR3 is TGTGCCAGCAGTTTATCGTTCCCCTACGAGCAGTACTTC.

A single count supports this clone. The chain combines TRBV4-1 with TRBJ2-7; 7 nucleotides align to TRBD1. The CDR3 sequence is 15 residues long. Germline loops: CDR1 MGHRA, CDR2 YSYEKL. Trimming removed 0 bases from V and 3 bases from J; junction bases left unmatched: 5. This CDR3 reads CASSQEGQTIYEQYF. CDR3 in DNA: TGCGCCAGCAGCCAAGAGGGACAGACAATCTACGAGCAGTACTTC.

The chain is built from TRBV29-1 and TRBJ2-5; TRBD1 aligns across 8 bases. Losses at the gene ends were 1 base for V and 2 bases for J; bases not matched to a gene: 3. There are 14 residues in the CDR3. Germline assignment: CDR1 SQVTM and CDR2 ANQGSEA. CDR3 sequence: CSVEGDRIQETQYF. CDR3 sequence (DNA): TGCAGCGTTGAAGGGGACAGGATACAAGAGACCCAGTACTTC. Full variable domain (outside the CDR3, taken from reference TRBV29-1 and TRBJ2-5): SAVISQKPSRDICQRGTSLTIQCQVDSQVTMMFWYRQQPGQSLTLIATANQGSEATYESGFVIDKFPISRPNLTFSTLTVSNMSPEDSSIYLCSVEGDRIQETQYFGPGTRLLVL.

The chain uses TRBV4-1 and TRBJ1-2; TRBD1 aligns across 7 bases. Germline V gene data show CDR1 as MGHRA and CDR2 as YSYEKL. This CDR3 spans 14 amino acids. V lost 3 bases to trimming and J lost 8 bases; unmatched junction nucleotides: 9. Here the CDR3 reads CASSHSTGPAGYTF. The CDR3 region has the DNA TGCGCCAGCAGCCATTCGACAGGGCCCGCGGGCTACACCTTC.

V usage is TRBV7-6 and J usage is TRBJ2-2, with D unclear. Trimming stripped 5 bases from V and 2 bases from J, with 27 bases between. Germline V gene lookup returns CDR1 SGHVS and CDR2 FNYEAQ. The CDR3 has 20 residues. As DNA, the CDR3 is TGTGCCAGCAGCGCCCCAAGTGGGGATGCCCTCAGTACAAACACCGGGGAGCTGTTTTTT. Translating gives CASSAPSGDALSTNTGELFF.

This rearrangement joins TRBV7-2 to TRBJ1-2; D is unresolved. The CDR3 is made up of 16 amino acids. The V gene lost 0 bases and the J gene lost 7 bases, with 18 bases spanning the gap. Germline CDR1 reads SGHTA; CDR2 reads FQGNSA. The DNA for the CDR3 is TGTGCCAGCAGCTTAGCCACAGCAGCCTCGACGGCTGGCTACACCTTC. Its translation is CASSLATAASTAGYTF.

The chain links TRBV4-1 to TRBJ1-2, with D tentatively TRBD1 (6 bases). The germline V gene has CDR1 MGHRA and CDR2 YSYEKL. Between the trimmed V and J ends, which lost 8 bases and 3 bases, there was a span of 13 bases. The CDR3 loop spans 13 amino acids. CDR3 residues: CASWGGGHYGYTF. Written as DNA, the CDR3 is TGCGCCAGCTGGGGGGGCGGTCACTATGGCTACACCTTC.

The chain uses TRBV6-6 and TRBJ2-5; D is perhaps TRBD2 (7 bases). Trimming stripped 5 bases from V and 4 bases from J, with 11 bases between. Germline V gives CDR1 MNHNY, CDR2 SVGAGI (reference sequence). This CDR3 has 13 amino acids. The CDR3 nucleotides read TGTGCCAGCAGTACGGGGGGCGGAGAGACCCAGTACTTC. This sequence encodes CASSTGGGETQYF.

The chain joins TRBV7-6 to TRBJ2-1; D gene uncertain. Deletions cut 1 base from V and 6 bases from J, with 10 bases between. The CDR3 is made up of 14 amino acids. CDR1 and CDR2 from the germline V gene are SGHVS and FNYEAQ. CDR3 coding DNA: TGTGCCAGCAGCTTAGACGTGGGCCTCAATGAGCAGTTCTTC. Amino acids: CASSLDVGLNEQFF.

Only one count was recorded for this clone. The identical CDR3 is also encoded by other nucleotide sequences in the sample. This sequence joins TRBV6-1 and TRBJ2-7; 9 bases match TRBD1. CDR3 size: 13 residues. V gave up 4 bases and J gave up 3 bases; unmatched junction bases: 1. CDR1 is MNHNS, CDR2 SASEGT, per germline. In DNA form, the CDR3 reads TGTGCCAGCAGTGTGGACAGGGGCTACGAGCAGTACTTC. Translating gives CASSVDRGYEQYF.